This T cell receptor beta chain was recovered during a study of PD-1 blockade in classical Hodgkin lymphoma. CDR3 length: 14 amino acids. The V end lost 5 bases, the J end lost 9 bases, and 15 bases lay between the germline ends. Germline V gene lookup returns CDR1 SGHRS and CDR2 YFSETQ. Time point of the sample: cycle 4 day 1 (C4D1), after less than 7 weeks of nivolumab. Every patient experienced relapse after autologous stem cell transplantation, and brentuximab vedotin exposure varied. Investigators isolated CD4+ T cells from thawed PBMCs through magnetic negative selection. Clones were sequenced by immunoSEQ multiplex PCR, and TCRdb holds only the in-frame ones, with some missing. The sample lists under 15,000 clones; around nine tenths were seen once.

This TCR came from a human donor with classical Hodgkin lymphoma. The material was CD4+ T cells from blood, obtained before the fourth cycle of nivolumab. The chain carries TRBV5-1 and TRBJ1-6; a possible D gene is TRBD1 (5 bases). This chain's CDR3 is CASSGLEGSSPLHF. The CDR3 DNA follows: TGCGCCAGCAGTGGGTTAGAGGGGAGTTCACCCCTCCACTTT.